One and the same sample provided the 13 T cell receptor beta chains below, sequenced in a study of control samples from healthy donors and cancer patients (dated by TCRdb to 2020 to 2022). The library was produced with the immunoSEQ multiplex PCR assay. TCRdb's version of the immuneACCESS table is confined to in-frame rearrangements and falls short of the full clone set. An unresolved V gene accounts for under half of the shortfall where checked; the remainder is of unknown origin. This sample gives about 49,000 clones in total; about 92% of them show up just once. The ten most abundant clones make up about 0.74% of the sample. Sequenced material: PBMCs. The source of these receptors is a man aged 30-40 years with colorectal cancer.

The chain employs TRBV13 and TRBJ2-1, with TRBD2 as a possible D gene (6 bases). Germline lookup yields CDR1 PRHDT and CDR2 FYEKMQ (reference sequence). The V and J ends lost 0 bases and 1 base respectively, with 10 bases between them. The CDR3 is 16 amino acids. The CDR3 DNA sequence: TGTGCCAGCAGCTTAGGACTAGCCGGATCCTACAATGAGCAGTTCTTC. Translating gives CASSLGLAGSYNEQFF.

The chain uses TRBV6-5 and TRBJ2-1, with TRBD2 matching 8 bases. V shed 7 bases, J shed 2 bases, and the junction held 4 bases outside the gene matches. From germline, CDR1 is MNHEY and CDR2 SVGAGI. The CDR3 totals 14 residues. CDR3 sequence reads: CASNLAGPYNEQFF. For the CDR3, the DNA is TGTGCCAGCAATCTAGCGGGCCCCTACAATGAGCAGTTCTTC.

The V gene is TRBV7-6, the J gene TRBJ2-7; D unresolved. With 6 bases removed from V and 5 bases from J, the gap between germline ends came to 14 bases. Germline CDR1 SGHVS, CDR2 FNYEAQ. The CDR3 is 13 residues long. The CDR3, as DNA: TGTGCCAGCAGTTTGGGTGGTTTGCACGAGCAGTACTTC. Protein sequence: CASSLGGLHEQYF.

V gene TRBV7-6 combines with J gene TRBJ1-5, with D tentatively TRBD1 (5 bases). Germline CDR1 SGHVS, CDR2 FNYEAQ. The CDR3 contains 15 residues. Trimming left V 5 bases short and J 9 bases short, with 20 bases between. This chain's CDR3 is CASSAGQGGEAPQHF. The CDR3 DNA sequence: TGTGCCAGCAGCGCCGGTCAGGGCGGAGAGGCGCCCCAGCATTTT.

This clone occurred a few times. This chain joins TRBV7-2 and TRBJ1-1; D not resolved. Germline V CDR1 and CDR2: SGHTA, FQGNSA. The CDR3 spans 13 residues. V lost 5 bases and J lost 3, with 10 bases in between. The CDR3, as DNA: TGTGCCAGCAGCGCACATGGAGACACTGAAGCTTTCTTT. Amino acids: CASSAHGDTEAFF.

This clone came up once. The V gene is TRBV7-2, the J gene TRBJ2-1, with 10 positions matching TRBD1. In germline, CDR1 is SGHTA, CDR2 FQGNSA. V gave up 6 bases and J gave up 6 bases; unmatched junction bases: 8. The CDR3 loop spans 15 amino acids. CDR3: CASSSDRGLINEQFF. The CDR3 DNA is TGTGCCAGCAGTTCCGACAGGGGGCTGATCAATGAGCAGTTCTTC.

The chain combines TRBV5-3 with TRBJ1-5, with TRBD1 matching over 7 bases. TRBV5-3 has ORF status, its function being uncertain. The CDR3 covers 17 residues. Losses at the gene ends were 4 bases for V and 3 bases for J; bases not matched to a gene: 13. CDR3 nucleotides: TGTGCCAGAAGCGCCCCGAGGGGACAGTCTTTCAATCAGCCCCAGCATTTT. This gives the protein CARSAPRGQSFNQPQHF.

The chain uses TRBV30 and TRBJ2-7; TRBD1 matches 10 bases. Germline values: CDR1 GTSNPN, CDR2 SVGIG (reference sequence). The CDR3 extends over 16 amino acids. Trimming removed 0 bases from V and 5 bases from J; junction bases left unmatched: 10. The CDR3 sequence is CAWSVGAGQGIHEQYF. The CDR3 DNA reads as TGTGCCTGGAGTGTAGGGGCGGGACAGGGGATCCACGAGCAGTACTTC.

The chain links TRBV12-3 or TRBV12-4 to TRBJ1-1; no definite D call. The CDR3 sequence is 12 residues long. Trimming pared 1 base from V and 5 bases from J, leaving 5 bases between. As DNA, the CDR3 is TGTGCCAGCAGTTTAGGAAGGACTGAAGCTTTCTTT. This sequence encodes CASSLGRTEAFF.

The chain employs TRBV23-1 and TRBJ2-7, with a weak D call TRBD2 (5 bases). TRBV23-1 is an ORF, and what it does is uncertain. The CDR3 consists of 17 residues. V lost 3 bases and J lost 1, with 19 bases in between. CDR3 DNA: TGCGCCAGCAGTCACCAGACCGTGAGGGTACCGTCCTACGAGCAGTACGTC. Its protein product is CASSHQTVRVPSYEQYV.

Of note for this clone: The junction differs from germline at one of its ends, possibly a read error. The V gene is TRBV9, the J gene TRBJ1-5; 7 bases line up with TRBD1. CDR1 and CDR2 (germline): SGDLS, YYNGEE. The CDR3 covers 14 residues. The DNA of the CDR3 is TGTGCCGGCAGCGTAGATCAGGGGGATCAGCCCCAGCATTTT. Protein sequence: CAGSVDQGDQPQHF. The full variable domain, completed using reference TRBV9 and TRBJ1-5, is DSGVTQTPKHLITATGQRVTLRCSPRSGDLSVYWYQQSLDQGLQFLIQYYNGEERAKGNILERFSAQQFPDLHSELNLSSLELGDSALYFCAGSVDQGDQPQHFGDGTRLSIL.

The chain uses TRBV7-9 and TRBJ2-2; perhaps TRBD2 as D (5 bases). The CDR3 has 15 amino acids. With 8 bases removed from V and 1 base from J, the gap between germline ends came to 14 bases. The germline V gene has CDR1 SEHNR and CDR2 FQNEAQ (reference sequence). CDR3 sequence reads: CASEPRRGNTGELFF. The CDR3 nucleotides are TGTGCCAGCGAACCCCGACGGGGGAACACCGGGGAGCTGTTTTTT.

This chain joins TRBV29-1 and TRBJ1-2; TRBD1 is a possible D gene (5 bases). The CDR3 runs 13 residues. Trimming removed 4 bases at V and 6 bases at J, with 15 bases between. The germline CDR1 and CDR2 sequences are SQVTM and ANQGSEA. The CDR3 here is CSVASSRDHGYTF. As DNA, the CDR3 is TGCAGCGTTGCTTCCAGCAGGGATCATGGCTACACCTTC.